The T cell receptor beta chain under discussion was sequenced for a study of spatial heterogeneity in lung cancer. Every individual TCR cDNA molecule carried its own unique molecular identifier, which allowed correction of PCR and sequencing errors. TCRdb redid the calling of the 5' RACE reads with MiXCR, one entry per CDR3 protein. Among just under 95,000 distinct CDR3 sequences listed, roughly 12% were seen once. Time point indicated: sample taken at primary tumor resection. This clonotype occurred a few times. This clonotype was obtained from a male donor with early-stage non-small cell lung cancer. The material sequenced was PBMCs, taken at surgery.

CDR3 loop: CSARGTSSDTQYF. In nucleotides, the CDR3 is TGCAGTGCTAGGGGGACTAGCTCAGATACGCAGTATTTT. The gene calls are TRBV20-1 and TRBJ2-3; 9 bases fit TRBD2. After removal of 3 bases from V and 4 bases from J, the junction contained 2 bases not matched to a gene. Germline loops: CDR1 DFQATT, CDR2 SNEGSKA (reference sequence). The CDR3 is 13 residues long.